Listed here is a single TCR beta chain. Libraries for TCRalpha and TCRbeta carried sample barcodes and unique molecular identifiers via 5'RACE. TCRdb independently ran MiXCR on the 5' RACE reads; one entry per CDR3 protein. The table has hundreds of thousands of distinct CDR3 sequences, approximately 19% seen once. V shed 2 bases and J 8 bases; nucleotides not matched to a gene: 7. The germline CDR1 and CDR2 sequences are KGHSH and LQKENI. The CDR3 loop spans 16 amino acids. This sample is part of a study of T-cell memory formation after mild COVID-19. The chain combines TRBV18 with TRBJ2-1; TRBD2 matches at 12 bases. Input material: PBMCs or a T cell subset sorted from them (not recorded which). The TCR originated in a man aged 18-30 years who had mild COVID-19 (a few samples of this study predate the infection). Cell type and time point are not known. This chain's CDR3 is CASSPDSSGGAYEQFF. The DNA for the CDR3 is TGTGCCAGCTCACCAGATTCTAGCGGGGGGGCCTATGAGCAGTTCTTC.